What follows is one T cell receptor beta chain and its context. No antigen is known for it. V was pared by 5 bases and J by 0 bases, with 4 bases of the junction left unmatched. The CDR3 has 18 residues. Germline CDR1 and CDR2: PRHDT and FYEKMQ (reference sequence). These data are taken from a study of T cell repertoires in cytomegalovirus infection. As for the study in general: Both CMV infection and a matching HLA type were indicated by public TCR beta signatures.

Regarding the study as a whole: Cumulative frequency (of public TCR beta family members) identified carriers of CMV plus the relevant HLA. HLA-C-restricted CMV-specific TCR beta clonotypes were dominant in the ex vivo response.

TCRdb processed the reads anew with MiXCR; each CDR3 protein has one entry. The data hold approximately 750,000 distinct CDR3 sequences, with 35% observed a single time. This chain joins TRBV13 and TRBJ2-2; the match to TRBD2 covers 15 bases. Source material: PBMCs. This TCR was sampled from a human donor in good health (CMV status not recorded). Some clones in this sample may be carry-over from other donors' samples. The CDR3 region has the DNA TGTGCCAGCAGCCCTCGGACTAGCGGGGGGGCGAACACCGGGGAGCTGTTTTTT. This sequence encodes CASSPRTSGGANTGELFF.